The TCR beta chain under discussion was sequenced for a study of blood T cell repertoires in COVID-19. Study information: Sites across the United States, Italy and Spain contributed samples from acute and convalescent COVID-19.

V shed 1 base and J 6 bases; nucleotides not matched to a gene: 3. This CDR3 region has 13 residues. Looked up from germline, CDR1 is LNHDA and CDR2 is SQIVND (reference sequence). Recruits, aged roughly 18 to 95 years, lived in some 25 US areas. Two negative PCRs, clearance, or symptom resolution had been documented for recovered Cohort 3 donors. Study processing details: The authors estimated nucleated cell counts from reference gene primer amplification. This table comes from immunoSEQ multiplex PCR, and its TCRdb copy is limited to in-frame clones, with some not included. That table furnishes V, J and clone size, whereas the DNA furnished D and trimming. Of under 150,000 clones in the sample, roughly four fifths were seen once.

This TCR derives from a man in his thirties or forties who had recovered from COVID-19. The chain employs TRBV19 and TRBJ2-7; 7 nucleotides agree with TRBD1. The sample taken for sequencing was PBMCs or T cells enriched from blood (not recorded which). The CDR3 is CASSIAAGGEQYF. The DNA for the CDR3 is TGTGCCAGTAGTATAGCCGCAGGGGGCGAGCAGTACTTC.